A selection of T cell receptor beta chains follows, all from one sample in a study of T-cell memory formation after mild COVID-19. TCRdb passed the 5' RACE reads through MiXCR, listing each CDR3 protein once. The sample carries 55,000 to 75,000 distinct CDR3 sequences, about a quarter recorded once. The sample taken for sequencing was PBMCs or a T cell subset sorted from them (not recorded which). The receptors come from a man younger than 35 who had mild COVID-19 (a few samples of this study predate the infection). Cell type and time point are not known. Each CDR3 is given without its conserved first and last residue. The order of the fields is V gene, J gene, CDR3 protein.

V: TRBV4-1; J: TRBJ2-2; CDR3: ASSPLLAGELF
V: TRBV6-2/TRBV6-3; J: TRBJ1-1; CDR3: ASSYRRDSLNTEAF
V: TRBV25-1; J: TRBJ2-5; CDR3: ASSEYKGQGVRAQTQY
V: TRBV7-9; J: TRBJ1-2; CDR3: ASSLTNQDLGDGYT
V: TRBV5-6; J: TRBJ2-1; CDR3: ASSFVDRPVNEQF
V: TRBV4-1; J: TRBJ1-1; CDR3: ASSQSNGGNTEAF
V: TRBV3-1; J: TRBJ1-1; CDR3: ASSQEVPGTEAF
V: TRBV7-2; J: TRBJ2-7; CDR3: ASSLGAGTYYEQY
V: TRBV29-1; J: TRBJ2-3; CDR3: SVEGLAGGPPDTQY
V: TRBV29-1; J: TRBJ2-2; CDR3: SVALASGELF
V: TRBV30; J: TRBJ2-2; CDR3: AWSVRYTGELF
V: TRBV29-1; J: TRBJ1-2; CDR3: SVVIPTGGYGYT
V: TRBV6-4; J: TRBJ2-7; CDR3: ASKQKPYEQY
V: TRBV28; J: TRBJ2-7; CDR3: ASSLISSWEQY
V: TRBV6-6; J: TRBJ1-1; CDR3: ASKRVVDVSEAF
V: TRBV12-3/TRBV12-4; J: TRBJ2-7; CDR3: ASSLHPYEQY
V: TRBV12-3/TRBV12-4; J: TRBJ1-6; CDR3: ASSLSNSPLH
V: TRBV3-1; J: TRBJ2-7; CDR3: ASSHGRTYEQY
V: TRBV25-1; J: TRBJ2-3; CDR3: ASSELRSGTDTQY
V: TRBV30; J: TRBJ2-3; CDR3: ATSSTDTQY
V: TRBV10-2; J: TRBJ2-6; CDR3: ASSGGGTNSGANVLT
V: TRBV4-3; J: TRBJ2-3; CDR3: ASSQDGSSSTDTQY
V: TRBV5-1; J: TRBJ1-5; CDR3: ASSLRGAHGQPQH
V: TRBV4-1; J: TRBJ2-5; CDR3: ASSQDTKGETQY
V: TRBV6-5; J: TRBJ2-1; CDR3: ASSWEVSGNEQF
V: TRBV9; J: TRBJ2-5; CDR3: ASSPGTQETQY
V: TRBV12-3/TRBV12-4; J: TRBJ2-6; CDR3: ASSLRTHPGVLT
V: TRBV28; J: TRBJ1-2; CDR3: ASKLGSRFYGYT
V: TRBV7-8; J: TRBJ1-5; CDR3: ASSFFRVTDLNQPQH
V: TRBV20-1; J: TRBJ1-1; CDR3: SHFTVLEAF
V: TRBV3-1; J: TRBJ2-5; CDR3: ASSQDAVRETQY
V: TRBV9; J: TRBJ2-1; CDR3: ASSVSFGTGSYNEQF
V: TRBV7-9; J: TRBJ2-3; CDR3: ASSSWRAPSVY
V: TRBV29-1; J: TRBJ2-2; CDR3: SVEGSTANTGELF
V: TRBV6-4; J: TRBJ2-3; CDR3: ASSDKTSGTQY
V: TRBV28; J: TRBJ2-4; CDR3: ASSLFSGGASWEKNIQY
V: TRBV7-9; J: TRBJ2-3; CDR3: ASSRRGGTDTQY
V: TRBV2; J: TRBJ2-5; CDR3: ASKGGAQETQY
V: TRBV4-3; J: TRBJ2-3; CDR3: ASSPVSSADTQY
V: TRBV6-5; J: TRBJ2-5; CDR3: ASSFSRGLGETQY
V: TRBV7-6; J: TRBJ2-1; CDR3: ASSTGTQNEQF
V: TRBV21-1; J: TRBJ2-2; CDR3: ASSTAGPRGAPGSCF
V: TRBV6-6; J: TRBJ2-3; CDR3: ASNMAGSYTDTQY
V: TRBV24-1; J: TRBJ2-5; CDR3: ATSDGQSPYQETQY
V: TRBV2; J: TRBJ2-2; CDR3: ASSEARTTYTGELF